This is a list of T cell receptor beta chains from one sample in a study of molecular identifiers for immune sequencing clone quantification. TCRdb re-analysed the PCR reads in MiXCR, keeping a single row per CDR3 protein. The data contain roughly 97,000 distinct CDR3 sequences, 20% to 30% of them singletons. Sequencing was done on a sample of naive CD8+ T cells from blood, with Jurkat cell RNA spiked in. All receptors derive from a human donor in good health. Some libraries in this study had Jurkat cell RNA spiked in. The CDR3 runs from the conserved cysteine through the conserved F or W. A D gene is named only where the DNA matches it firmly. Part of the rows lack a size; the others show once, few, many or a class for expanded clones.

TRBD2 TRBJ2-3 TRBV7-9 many TGTGCCAGCAGCCCCCGGTTCAGCGGGGGGTTAACGGATACGCAGTATTTT CASSPRFSGGLTDTQYF
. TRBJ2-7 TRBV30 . TGTGCCTGGGAAGGGGCCTCCTACGAGCAGTACTTC CAWEGASYEQYF
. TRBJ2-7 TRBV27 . TGTGCCAGCAGCCTCCACGGAGGTAGGGAGGGGGTATACGAGCGGTACTTC CASSLHGGREGVYERYF
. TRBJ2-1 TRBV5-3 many TGTGCCAGAAGCCCAAGGCAAGTAGTCCCAAAGAGGTTCTTC CARSPRQVVPKRFF
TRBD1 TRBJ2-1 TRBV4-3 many TGCGCCAGCAGCCAGAGACAGGGGTCGGGATACAATGAGCAGTTCTTC CASSQRQGSGYNEQFF
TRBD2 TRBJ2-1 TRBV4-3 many TGCGCCAGCAGCCAAGAACTTTTAGGCGGGAGAGGGGAGCAGTTCTTC CASSQELLGGRGEQFF
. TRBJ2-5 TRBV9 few TGTGCCAGCAGCTCCGGGTCCCGCACCCAAGAGACCCAGTACTTC CASSSGSRTQETQYF
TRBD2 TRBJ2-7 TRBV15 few TGTGCCACCAGCAGTTTCCTAACTAGCGGGACCTACGAGCAGTACTTC CATSSFLTSGTYEQYF
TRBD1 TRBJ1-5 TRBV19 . TGTGCCAGTAGTATAGTCAGGGGGGGCAATCAGCCCCAGCATTTT CASSIVRGGNQPQHF
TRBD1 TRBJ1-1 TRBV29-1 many TGCAGCGTCGACAGGGGAGGACCTGAAGCTTTCTTT CSVDRGGPEAFF
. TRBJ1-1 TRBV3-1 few TGTGCCAGCAGCCGGGAGTACACTGAAGCTTTCTTT CASSREYTEAFF
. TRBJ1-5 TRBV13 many TGTGCCAGCAGCTTAGGGACAGGTGGTAATCAGCCCCAGCATTTT CASSLGTGGNQPQHF
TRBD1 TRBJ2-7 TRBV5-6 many TGTGCCAGCAGCTTGCAATATGGACAGGGGGCGCGGTACGAGCAGTACTTC CASSLQYGQGARYEQYF
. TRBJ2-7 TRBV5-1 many TGCGCCAGCAGGGAGAGGAGCTACGAGCAGTACTTC CASRERSYEQYF
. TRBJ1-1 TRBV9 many TGTGCCAGCAGCGTAGCTCCATCAAACACTGAAGCTTTCTTT CASSVAPSNTEAFF
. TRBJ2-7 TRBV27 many TGTGCCAGCAGTGCACAGGTCAGCTACGAGCAGTACTTC CASSAQVSYEQYF
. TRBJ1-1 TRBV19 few TGTGCCAGTAGTATAAGTGAGAACACTGAAGCTTTCTTT CASSISENTEAFF
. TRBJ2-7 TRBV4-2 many TGTGCCAGCAGCCCATTGGGCCATCGAACCTACGAGCAGTACTTC CASSPLGHRTYEQYF
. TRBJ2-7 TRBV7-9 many TGTGCCAGCAGCTTACGTCTAGAGCAGTACTTC CASSLRLEQYF
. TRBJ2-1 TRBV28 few TGTGCCAGCAAAGTTCTCCAGGGACTTCATGAGCAGTTCTTC CASKVLQGLHEQFF
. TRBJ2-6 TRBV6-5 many TGTGCCAGCACGATCTCTGGGGCCAACGTCCTGACTTTC CASTISGANVLTF
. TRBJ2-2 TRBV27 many TGTGCCAGCAGCCAGGGAGCGGTCACCGGGGAGCTGTTTTTT CASSQGAVTGELFF
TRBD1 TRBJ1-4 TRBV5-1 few TGCGCCAGCAGCTGGGGACAGGGGTTCGAGGAAAAACTGTTTTTT CASSWGQGFEEKLFF
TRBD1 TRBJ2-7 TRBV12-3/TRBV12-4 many TGTGCCAGCAGCCCGGGACAGGCTCTCTACGAGCAGTACTTC CASSPGQALYEQYF
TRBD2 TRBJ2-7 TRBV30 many TGTGCCTGGAGTGCCCGGGACTATCAATTAACCTACGAGCAGTACTTC CAWSARDYQLTYEQYF
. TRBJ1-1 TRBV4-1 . TGCGCCAGCAGCCAAGAGGGGAATCCGAACACTGAAGCTTTCTTT CASSQEGNPNTEAFF
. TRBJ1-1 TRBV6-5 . TGTGCCAGCAGTTACTCAGGGGCGGGGGAAGCTTTCTTT CASSYSGAGEAFF
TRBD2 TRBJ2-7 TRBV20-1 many TGCAGTGCTCAGCGGGAAAGGAGCTCCTACGAGCAGTACTTC CSAQRERSSYEQYF
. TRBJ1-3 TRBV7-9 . TGTGCCAGCCGCTCCGAGGGACTGCCAGCCTCTGGACACACCATATATTTT CASRSEGLPASGHTIYF
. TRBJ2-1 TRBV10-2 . TGCGCCAGCAGCGTACAGGACGTGGGTGAGCAGTTCTTC CASSVQDVGEQFF
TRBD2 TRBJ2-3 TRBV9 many TGTGCCAGCAGCGAAAACCCGGGACTAGCGGATTATCACACAGATACGCAGTATTTT CASSENPGLADYHTDTQYF
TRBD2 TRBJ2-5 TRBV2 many TGTGCCAGCAGTGTTCTAGCGGGGAGAGAGACCCAGTACTTC CASSVLAGRETQYF
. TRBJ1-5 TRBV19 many TGTGCCAGTAGTTCCCGAGTCGGGACCCAAAATCAGCCCCAGCATTTT CASSSRVGTQNQPQHF
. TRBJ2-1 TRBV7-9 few TGTGCCAGCAGCCCCCCCCGCGGGACGGGTGAGCAGTTCTTC CASSPPRGTGEQFF
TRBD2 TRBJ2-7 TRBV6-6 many TGTGCCAGCACCAATAGCGGGGGAGACGAGCAGTACTTC CASTNSGGDEQYF
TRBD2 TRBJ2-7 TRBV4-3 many TGCGCCAGCAGCCAGGGACTAGCGGATCGCTACGAGCAGTACTTC CASSQGLADRYEQYF
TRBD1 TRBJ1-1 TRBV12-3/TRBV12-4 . TGTGCCAGCCTCACCGGGACAGGGTTAGCTTTCTTT CASLTGTGLAFF
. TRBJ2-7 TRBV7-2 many TGTGCCAGCAGCACCCCGACTAGTTTCGTTCACGAGCAGTACTTC CASSTPTSFVHEQYF
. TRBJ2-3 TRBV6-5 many TGTGCCAGCAGTTACCTACCCCCGGCAGAGGACGAAACGGGCACAGATACGCAGTATTTT CASSYLPPAEDETGTDTQYF
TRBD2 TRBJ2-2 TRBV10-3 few TGTGCCATCAGTGAGGTGGCTAGCGGGGCCCTGAACACCGGGGAGCTGTTTTTT CAISEVASGALNTGELFF
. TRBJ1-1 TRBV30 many TGTGCCTGGAGTCTTGGGCGGAACACTGAAGCTTTCTTT CAWSLGRNTEAFF
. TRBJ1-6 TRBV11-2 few TGTGCCAGCAGCTTAGCGGGGGAGAGAGATTCACCCCTCCACTTT CASSLAGERDSPLHF
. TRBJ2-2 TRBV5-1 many TGCGCCAGCAGCTTCGAACAGACGAACACCGGGGAGCTGTTTTTT CASSFEQTNTGELFF
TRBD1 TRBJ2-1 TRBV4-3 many TGCGCCAGCAGCCAAGATTCGACAGGGAACTACAATGAGCAGTTCTTC CASSQDSTGNYNEQFF
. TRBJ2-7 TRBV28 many TGTGCCAGCAGTTCGGGGACTCGTTCCTACGAGCAGTACTTC CASSSGTRSYEQYF
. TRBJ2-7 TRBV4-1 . TGCGCCAGCAGCCAGATAAACTCCTACGAGCAGTACTTC CASSQINSYEQYF
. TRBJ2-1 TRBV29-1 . TGCAGCGTCGATACTATACTCCCGAGCTCCTACAATGAGCAGTTCTTC CSVDTILPSSYNEQFF